A selection of T cell receptor beta chains follows, all from one sample in a study of prognosis after radiotherapy for stage I lung cancer. TCRdb reanalysed the multiplex PCR reads using MiXCR and keeps one entry per CDR3 protein. The sample consists of roughly 25,000 distinct CDR3 sequences, 40% to 55% of them appearing once. The source material was PBMCs, sampled before or after stereotactic body radiation therapy (not recorded which). The source of these receptors is a donor over 45 with non-small cell lung cancer. CDR3s include the opening cysteine and the closing phenylalanine or tryptophan. A D gene is named only where the DNA matches it firmly. Clone size is stated in some rows and not others, as once, few, many or a class when expanded.

cdr3_aa cdr3_nt v_call clone_size j_call d_call
CASRPMRGRYNEQFF TGTGCCAGCAGACCCATGCGGGGGCGCTACAATGAGCAGTTCTTC TRBV11-2 many TRBJ2-1 -
CATSRVLTDTQYF TGTGCCACCAGCAGAGTTCTGACAGATACGCAGTATTTT TRBV15 once TRBJ2-3 -
CASSLSPPYTEAFF TGTGCCAGCAGCTTAAGTCCCCCGTACACTGAAGCTTTCTTT TRBV7-3 - TRBJ1-1 -
CASSLEAGDTQYF TGTGCCAGCAGCTTAGAGGCTGGAGATACGCAGTATTTT TRBV7-2 many TRBJ2-3 -
CASSLLREGDSEQFF TGTGCCAGCAGTTTACTCCGCGAGGGGGATTCCGAGCAGTTCTTC TRBV28 - TRBJ2-1 -
CSARLAGGLCGTGDLFF TGCAGTGCTAGGCTAGCGGGGGGGCTTTGTGGCACCGGGGATCTGTTTTTT TRBV20-1 - TRBJ2-2 TRBD2
CASSLGKGTYNSPLHF TGTGCCAGCAGCTTAGGAAAGGGGACCTATAATTCACCCCTCCACTTT TRBV7-9 many TRBJ1-6 -
CASSQEGFGGRNEQFF TGCGCCAGCAGCCAAGAGGGCTTTGGAGGGCGCAATGAGCAGTTCTTC TRBV4-1 many TRBJ2-1 -
CASSYAPPGQGSRNEQFF TGTGCCAGCAGTTACGCCCCCCCGGGACAGGGGTCGAGGAATGAGCAGTTCTTC TRBV6-5 - TRBJ2-1 TRBD1
CASSATTASYEQYF TGTGCCAGCAGTGCCACGACGGCCTCCTACGAGCAGTACTTC TRBV2 few TRBJ2-7 -
CASSPSQSSGNTIYF TGTGCCAGCAGCCCTAGCCAGAGCTCTGGAAACACCATATATTTT TRBV6-2/TRBV6-3 medium-sized TRBJ1-3 -
CASSQDSGGIGYEQYF TGCGCCAGCAGCCAAGATAGCGGGGGAATAGGCTACGAGCAGTACTTC TRBV4-1 many TRBJ2-7 TRBD2
CSAGRDRAMETQYF TGCAGTGCTGGCCGGGACAGGGCAATGGAGACCCAGTACTTC TRBV20-1 many TRBJ2-5 TRBD1
CATSDPDRGFAGEPFF TGTGCCACCAGTGATCCGGACAGGGGGTTCGCCGGGGAGCCGTTTTTT TRBV24-1 once TRBJ2-2 TRBD1
CASSLGHPNTGELFF TGCGCCAGCAGCTTGGGGCACCCGAACACCGGGGAGCTGTTTTTT TRBV7-9 - TRBJ2-2 -
CASTGGNSYNEQFF TGTGCCAGCACTGGCGGAAACTCCTACAATGAGCAGTTCTTC TRBV12-3/TRBV12-4 medium-sized TRBJ2-1 -
CASSQYSGAAFVTDTQYF TGCGCCAGCAGCCAATATAGCGGGGCGGCCTTTGTCACAGATACGCAGTATTTT TRBV4-1 - TRBJ2-3 TRBD2
CASSSAGLTDTQYF TGTGCCAGCAGCTCGGCAGGCCTCACAGATACGCAGTATTTT TRBV7-2 many TRBJ2-3 -
CASSLPGSGNTIYF TGTGCCAGCAGCCTGCCTGGCTCTGGAAACACCATATATTTT TRBV5-6 - TRBJ1-3 -
CSVLRGDANQPQHF TGCAGCGTTCTGAGAGGGGATGCAAATCAGCCCCAGCATTTT TRBV29-1 many TRBJ1-5 -
CASVSDQRPYEKYF TGTGCTAGTGTATCGGACCAACGTCCCTACGAGAAGTACTTC TRBV12-5 - TRBJ2-7 -
CASSYLLEGTGELFF TGTGCCAGCAGTTACTTGCTAGAGGGCACCGGGGAGCTGTTTTTT TRBV6-5 - TRBJ2-2 -
CASSSQGVTYEQYF TGTGCCAGCAGTTCACAGGGGGTCACCTACGAGCAGTACTTC TRBV12-3/TRBV12-4 medium-sized TRBJ2-7 TRBD1
CASSSGGPGELFF TGTGCCAGCAGTTCGGGAGGGCCCGGGGAGCTGTTTTTT TRBV28 medium-sized TRBJ2-2 TRBD2
CASTPGGFKFF TGTGCCAGCACCCCGGGAGGGTTCAAGTTCTTC TRBV7-3 many TRBJ2-1 TRBD2
CASSEGETSIHNEQFF TGTGCCAGCAGTGAAGGCGAGACTAGCATTCACAATGAGCAGTTCTTC TRBV25-1 many TRBJ2-1 TRBD2
CASSYLGRNTGELFF TGTGCCAGCAGTTACTTAGGGAGGAACACCGGGGAGCTGTTTTTT TRBV6-5 once TRBJ2-2 -
CSARDGVSSYNEQFF TGCAGTGCTAGAGATGGGGTCAGTTCCTACAATGAGCAGTTCTTC TRBV20-1 many TRBJ2-1 -
CARYRFSGELFF TGTGCCAGGTACAGGTTTTCCGGGGAGCTGTTTTTT TRBV6-1 medium-sized TRBJ2-2 -
CARSEENVGETQYF TGTGCCAGAAGTGAAGAGAATGTGGGGGAGACCCAGTACTTC TRBV2 - TRBJ2-5 -
CASSLQASSDEQFF TGCGCCAGCAGCTTGCAGGCGTCCTCAGATGAGCAGTTCTTC TRBV5-1 many TRBJ2-1 -
CASSAEIQGVNTEAFF TGTGCCAGCAGCGCGGAAATACAGGGGGTGAACACTGAAGCTTTCTTT TRBV5-5 many TRBJ1-1 TRBD1
CARNSGQDDEAFF TGTGCCAGAAACTCGGGACAGGATGATGAAGCTTTCTTT TRBV6-2/TRBV6-3 - TRBJ1-1 TRBD1
CAIRKDRGSNEQFF TGTGCCATCAGGAAGGACAGGGGATCCAATGAGCAGTTCTTC TRBV10-3 many TRBJ2-1 TRBD1
CASSLPQGSYSPLHF TGTGCCAGCAGTTTACCTCAGGGGAGTTATTCACCCCTCCACTTT TRBV28 once TRBJ1-6 -
CASTAGGAYGYTF TGTGCCAGCACCGCAGGGGGCGCCTATGGCTACACCTTC TRBV6-1 medium-sized TRBJ1-2 TRBD1
CASREANTEAFF TGTGCCAGCAGAGAGGCGAACACTGAAGCTTTCTTT TRBV25-1 many TRBJ1-1 -
CASSHSDRAPNEQYF TGCGCCAGCAGCCATAGCGACAGGGCCCCCAACGAGCAGTACTTC TRBV4-1 many TRBJ2-7 TRBD1
CASSLGSLGGSGNTIYF TGTGCCAGCAGTTTAGGTAGTTTGGGGGGCTCTGGAAACACCATATATTTT TRBV12-3/TRBV12-4 medium-sized TRBJ1-3 -
CASSRRQNTGELFF TGTGCCAGCAGCCGCAGACAGAACACCGGGGAGCTGTTTTTT TRBV3-1 many TRBJ2-2 -
CASSQREAYNEQFF TGTGCCAGCAGCCAGCGGGAAGCCTACAATGAGCAGTTCTTC TRBV6-1 many TRBJ2-1 TRBD2
CASRPGQGRHEQYFGPGTRELFF - TRBV6-1 - TRBJ2-2 -
CATSGKGQPQHF TGTGCCACCTCAGGGAAAGGGCAGCCCCAGCATTTT TRBV24-1 many TRBJ1-5 -
CASSLGAGEQYF TGTGCCAGCAGCTTGGGAGCGGGTGAGCAGTACTTC TRBV5-4 many TRBJ2-7 -
CASSIGQPGSNQPQHF TGTGCCAGCAGTATAGGACAGCCAGGCAGCAATCAGCCCCAGCATTTT TRBV28 many TRBJ1-5 -
CAWSVRRESGNTIYF TGTGCCTGGAGTGTACGAAGGGAATCTGGAAACACCATATATTTT TRBV30 - TRBJ1-3 -
CASSRGLNTEAFF TGTGCCAGCAGCAGGGGATTGAACACTGAAGCTTTCTTT TRBV28 many TRBJ1-1 -
CESSSPGRASYNEQFF TGTGAAAGCAGTTCCCCCGGGAGGGCTAGCTACAATGAGCAGTTCTTC TRBV28 - TRBJ2-1 TRBD2
CAISEYSSTDTQYF TGTGCCATCAGTGAGTACAGTAGCACAGATACGCAGTATTTT TRBV10-3 many TRBJ2-3 -
CATRRETGTGAYEQYF TGTGCCACCAGAAGAGAAACAGGGACAGGGGCCTACGAGCAGTACTTC TRBV15 - TRBJ2-7 TRBD1
CASSAWTGAGELFF TGTGCCAGCAGTGCCTGGACTGGGGCCGGGGAGCTGTTTTTT TRBV6-2/TRBV6-3 - TRBJ2-2 -
CASSLAEGAQHF TGCGCCAGCAGCTTGGCCGAGGGAGCCCAGCATTTT TRBV5-1 - TRBJ1-5 -
CASSEVGGGGYTF TGTGCCAGCAGTGAAGTGGGGGGGGGCGGCTACACATTC TRBV6-1 - TRBJ1-2 -
CASSLGGWGTGTNTEAFF TGTGCCAGCAGCTTAGGAGGGTGGGGGACAGGTACGAACACTGAAGCTTTCTTT TRBV7-8 - TRBJ1-1 TRBD1
CSAREVLACHSLQETQYF TGCAGTGCTAGGGAGGTGCTAGCGTGCCATTCACTGCAAGAGACCCAGTACTTC TRBV20-1 - TRBJ2-5 -
CASIPGTGGAETQYF TGTGCCAGCATCCCGGGGACGGGGGGCGCGGAGACCCAGTACTTC TRBV27 - TRBJ2-5 -
CSAPASGGNIQYF TGCAGTGCTCCGGCTAGCGGGGGAAACATTCAGTACTTC TRBV20-1 many TRBJ2-4 TRBD2
CASSFFSGGPTDTQYF TGCGCCAGCAGCTTTTTCTCAGGGGGCCCCACAGATACGCAGTATTTT TRBV5-1 many TRBJ2-3 TRBD1